These 20 T cell receptor beta chains originate from one sample sequenced in a study of blood T cell repertoires in COVID-19 (dated by TCRdb to 2018 to 2020). Library construction relied on the immunoSEQ multiplex PCR assay. TCRdb stores this immuneACCESS table with in-frame sequences only. Part of the clones is absent; in the studies checked, under half of the shortfall reflects unresolved V genes, and no reason is known for the rest. Here the sample has more than 250,000 clones; around 85% occur a single time. The ten top clones hold 6% to 7% of the sample. Material: PBMCs or T cells enriched from blood (not recorded which). The receptors stem from a middle-aged woman who had recovered from COVID-19.

The gene calls are TRBV11-1 and TRBJ1-2, with 10 bases fitting TRBD1. Germline trimming cut 5 bases from V and 6 bases from J; bases unmatched to any gene: 6. Looked up from germline, CDR1 is SGHAT and CDR2 is FQDESV (reference sequence). The CDR3 is 14 residues long. The CDR3 here is CASSVSGTGDGYTF. The CDR3 DNA is TGTGCCAGCAGCGTATCCGGGACAGGGGATGGCTACACCTTC.

CDR3 nucleotide sequence: TGTGCCAGCAGTAGAAACCTTTCGGGGGGAGAAAAACTGTTTTTT. It codes for CASSRNLSGGEKLFF. J is TRBJ1-4 and V is TRBV27, with D possibly being TRBD1 (5 bases). The CDR3 consists of 15 residues. In germline, CDR1 is MNHEY, CDR2 SMNVEV (reference sequence). The V and J ends lost 5 bases and 8 bases respectively, with 18 bases between them.

This clone was counted only a few times. This rearrangement joins TRBV2 to TRBJ1-1; D not resolved. Germline CDR1 and CDR2: SNHLY and FYNNEI. The CDR3 sequence is 13 residues long. V was pared by 0 bases and J by 11 bases, with 13 bases between. In DNA, the CDR3 is TGTGCCAGCAGTGAAGCGCTTCGATGGAGGGCTTTCTTT. It is translated as CASSEALRWRAFF. The full variable domain, rest sourced from reference TRBV2 and TRBJ1-1, is EPEVTQTPSHQVTQMGQEVILRCVPISNHLYFYWYRQILGQKVEFLVSFYNNEISEKSEIFDDQFSVERPDGSNFTLKIRSTKLEDSAMYFCASSEALRWRAFFGQGTRLTVV.

The V call is TRBV7-3, the J call TRBJ2-3; 11 nucleotides align to TRBD2. The V gene end was trimmed by 4 bases and the J gene end by 3 bases; junction bases not matched to a gene: 9. The germline CDR1 and CDR2 sequences are SGHTA and FQGTGA. CDR3 length equals 17 residues. CDR3 bases: TGTGCCAGCAGCTACTTAGCGGGAGGGTCTGGGACAGATACGCAGTATTTT. Protein product: CASSYLAGGSGTDTQYF.

The chain couples TRBV27 to TRBJ1-1, with 9 bases lining up with TRBD1. The CDR3 totals 13 residues. Germline loops: CDR1 MNHEY, CDR2 SMNVEV (reference sequence). The V and J ends lost 6 bases and 4 bases, in that order; junction bases with no gene match: 3. CDR3 DNA sequence: TGTGCCAGCAGGGACAGGGGAAGCACTGAAGCTTTCTTT. Translated: CASRDRGSTEAFF.

The chain combines TRBV10-2 with TRBJ1-6; D perhaps matches TRBD1 (5 bases). CDR1 WSHSY and CDR2 SAAADI come from the germline V gene. The CDR3 covers 12 residues. Trimming shortened V by 6 bases and J by 13 bases, and 13 bases separated the two germline ends. CDR3 coding DNA: TGCGCCAGCAGCGAGCTCGGGGGGCCCCTCCACTTT. Translated, it gives CASSELGGPLHF.

The chain is built from TRBV5-1 and TRBJ2-3; 16 bases are a match to TRBD2. Germline-derived CDR1 and CDR2 are SGHRS and YFSETQ. CDR3 length: 18 residues. The V and J ends lost 0 bases and 5 bases, in that order; junction bases with no gene match: 6. The CDR3 coding sequence is TGCGCCAGCAGCTTGGCCGGGACTAGCGGGAGGGCCGTAGATACGCAGTATTTT. This codes for CASSLAGTSGRAVDTQYF.

The J gene is TRBJ2-3, the V gene TRBV28; 8 positions agree with TRBD1. Trimming removed 3 bases from V and 1 base from J; junction bases left unmatched: 0. CDR3 size: 14 residues. Germline V gives CDR1 MDHEN, CDR2 SYDVKM. The CDR3 DNA reads TGTGCCAGCAGTTTGGGACAGGGCACAGATACGCAGTATTTT. Protein: CASSLGQGTDTQYF.

The chain joins TRBV28 to TRBJ2-7; 8 bases are a match to TRBD1. The germline CDR1 and CDR2 sequences are MDHEN and SYDVKM. The CDR3 runs 16 residues. The V and J ends lost 2 bases and 4 bases, in that order; junction bases with no gene match: 10. Written as DNA, the CDR3 is TGTGCCAGCAGTTTACGCGCGGACAGGGTTTTTTACGAGCAGTACTTC. Its protein product is CASSLRADRVFYEQYF.

This rearrangement joins TRBV2 to TRBJ1-4; 8 bases are shared with TRBD1. Trimming at V came to 7 bases and at J to 2 bases, leaving 6 bases not matched to a gene. From germline, CDR1 is SNHLY and CDR2 FYNNEI. This CDR3 spans 15 amino acids. CDR3 nucleotides: TGTGCCAGCACGGGCAGGGGGCTCACTAATGAAAAACTGTTTTTT. The encoded protein is CASTGRGLTNEKLFF.

The chain couples TRBV19 to TRBJ1-5, with D tentatively TRBD1 (5 bases). CDR1 LNHDA and CDR2 SQIVND come from the germline V gene (reference sequence). The V end lost 5 bases, the J end lost 2 bases, and 16 bases lay between the germline ends. The CDR3 has 16 residues. This CDR3 is CASSLWGRAGNQPQHF. The DNA for the CDR3 is TGTGCCAGTAGTTTATGGGGCAGGGCGGGCAATCAGCCCCAGCATTTT. Full variable domain (remainder filled in from reference TRBV19 and TRBJ1-5): DGGITQSPKYLFRKEGQNVTLSCEQNLNHDAMYWYRQDPGQGLRLIYYSQIVNDFQKGDIAEGYSVSREKKESFPLTVTSAQKNPTAFYLCASSLWGRAGNQPQHFGDGTRLSIL.

This clone appeared once. CDR3: CAISESIRINEKLFF. CDR3 coding DNA: TGTGCCATCAGTGAGTCGATCAGGATTAATGAAAAACTGTTTTTT. J is TRBJ1-4 and V is TRBV10-3; D is undetermined. The V end was cut by 0 bases, the J end by 4 bases, with 9 bases between. The length of the CDR3 is 15 residues. The germline CDR1 and CDR2 sequences are ENHRY and SYGVKD.

The chain carries TRBV28 and TRBJ1-1; D not resolved. V lost 5 bases to trimming and J lost 1 base, with 2 bases between them. The CDR3 has 11 residues. CDR1 and CDR2 (germline): MDHEN, SYDVKM. CDR3 DNA: TGTGCCAGCAGTCAGAACACTGAAGCTTTCTTT. Translated, it gives CASSQNTEAFF. The complete variable domain, with remaining parts taken from reference TRBV28 and TRBJ1-1, reads DVKVTQSSRYLVKRTGEKVFLECVQDMDHENMFWYRQDPGLGLRLIYFSYDVKMKEKGDIPEGYSVSREKKERFSLILESASTNQTSMYLCASSQNTEAFFGQGTRLTVV.

V and J are TRBV7-2 and TRBJ2-1; TRBD2 agrees at 9 bases. The CDR3 has 15 amino acids. Germline CDR1 and CDR2: SGHTA and FQGNSA. Trimming removed 5 bases from V and 2 bases from J; junction bases left unmatched: 4. This CDR3 reads CASSALAGAYNEQFF. The CDR3 DNA reads TGTGCCAGCAGCGCCTTAGCGGGAGCCTACAATGAGCAGTTCTTC.

The chain combines TRBV7-2 with TRBJ2-5; 8 bases fit TRBD1. V was pared by 0 bases and J by 5 bases, with 11 bases of the junction left unmatched. The germline CDR1 and CDR2 sequences are SGHTA and FQGNSA. CDR3 length: 17 residues. The CDR3 loop is CASSLALSSTGAETQYF. CDR3 nucleotide sequence: TGTGCCAGCAGCTTAGCACTCTCCTCGACAGGGGCGGAGACCCAGTACTTC. Combining the CDR3 with reference TRBV7-2 and TRBJ2-5 gives the whole variable domain GAGVSQSPSNKVTEKGKDVELRCDPISGHTALYWYRQSLGQGLEFLIYFQGNSAPDKSGLPSDRFSAERTGGSVSTLTIQRTQQEDSAVYLCASSLALSSTGAETQYFGPGTRLLVL.

The chain has TRBV5-1 and TRBJ1-4; tentative D call: TRBD1 (6 bases). V lost 4 bases, J lost 7 bases, and 23 bases lay in between. The CDR3 has 17 residues. Germline CDR1 SGHRS, CDR2 YFSETQ. CDR3 bases: TGCGCCAGCAGCACCGGAGGTACAACAGGGATGGCTGAAAAACTGTTTTTT. As protein: CASSTGGTTGMAEKLFF.

V is TRBV7-2 and J is TRBJ2-7; D gene ambiguous. V lost 4 bases and J 2 bases, leaving 12 bases between the germline ends. The CDR3 is 14 amino acids. Germline V CDR1 and CDR2: SGHTA, FQGNSA. CDR3 loop: CASSSSGGPYEQYF. The DNA of the CDR3 is TGTGCCAGCAGCTCCTCTGGCGGCCCCTACGAGCAGTACTTC.

CDR3 residues: CAIRETAGNTIYF. CDR3 in DNA: TGTGCCATCCGGGAAACGGCCGGAAACACCATATATTTT. This chain connects TRBV28 to TRBJ1-3; D is uncertain. Germline V gene sequence: CDR1 MDHEN, CDR2 SYDVKM. The V end lost 10 bases, the J end lost 4 bases, and 14 bases lay between the germline ends. CDR3 size: 13 residues.

The gene calls are TRBV6-2 or TRBV6-3 and TRBJ2-7; 10 positions agree with TRBD1. Trimming cost V 2 bases and J 2 bases; bases outside gene matches: 6. The CDR3 is 16 amino acids. Germline lookup yields CDR1 MNHEY and CDR2 SVGEGT. This CDR3 is CASSYPLGQGTYEQYF. In DNA, the CDR3 is TGTGCCAGCAGTTACCCATTGGGACAGGGGACCTACGAGCAGTACTTC.

The rearrangement joins TRBV27 to TRBJ1-3, with a possible D match to TRBD1 (5 bases). Trimming removed 5 bases at V and 3 bases at J, with 14 bases between. Looked up from germline, CDR1 is MNHEY and CDR2 is SMNVEV (reference sequence). This CDR3 region has 15 residues. The CDR3: CASSSLTGFGNTIYF. CDR3 sequence (DNA): TGTGCCAGCAGTAGCCTCACAGGTTTTGGAAACACCATATATTTT.